This TCR beta chain was retrieved from a study of Ad26.COV2.S vaccination and SARS-CoV-2 variants. General study findings and limits: It was vaccine recipients, not placebo recipients, who had the higher spike-specific TCR breadth.

The CDR3 is 12 residues long. V was trimmed by 3 bases and J by 5 bases, leaving 7 bases between them. Germline lookup yields CDR1 MNHEY and CDR2 SMNVEV (reference sequence). Treatment indicated: roughly 20 received Ad26.COV2.S at low or high dose, single or two shots; 5 received placebo; per-sample allocation not given. Samples came from day 63 after the first vaccine or placebo injection. Sequencing used immunoSEQ multiplex PCR; TCRdb keeps in-frame clones, though not all of them. Of some 520,000 clones in the sample, around nine tenths were seen once. For this clone: Its antigen is currently unknown.

The source is a person between 18 and 60 years old who received the Ad26.COV2.S COVID-19 vaccine or a placebo. The source material was peripheral blood, sampled in a trial of Ad26.COV2.S vaccine versus placebo. This chain links TRBV27 with TRBJ1-2; no clear D. CDR3 amino acids: CASSLDGYGYTF. For the CDR3, the DNA is TGTGCCAGCAGTTTGGACGGGTATGGCTACACCTTC.